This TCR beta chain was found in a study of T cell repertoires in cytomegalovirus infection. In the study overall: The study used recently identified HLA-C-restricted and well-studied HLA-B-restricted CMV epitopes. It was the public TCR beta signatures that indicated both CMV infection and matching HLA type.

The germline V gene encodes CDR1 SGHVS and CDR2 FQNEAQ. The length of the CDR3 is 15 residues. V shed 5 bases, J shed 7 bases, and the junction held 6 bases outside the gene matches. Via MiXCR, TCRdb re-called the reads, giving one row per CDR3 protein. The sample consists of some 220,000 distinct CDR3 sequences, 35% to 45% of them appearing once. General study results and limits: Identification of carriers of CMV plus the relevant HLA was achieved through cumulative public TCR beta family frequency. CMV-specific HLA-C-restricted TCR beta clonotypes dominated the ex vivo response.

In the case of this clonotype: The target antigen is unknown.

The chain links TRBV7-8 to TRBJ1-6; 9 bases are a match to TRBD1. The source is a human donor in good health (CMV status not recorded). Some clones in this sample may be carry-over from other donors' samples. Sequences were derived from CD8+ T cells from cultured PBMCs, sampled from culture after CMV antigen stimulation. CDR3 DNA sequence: TGTGCCAGCAGCCCCGGGACAGGGCCCAATTCACCCCTCCACTTT. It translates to CASSPGTGPNSPLHF.